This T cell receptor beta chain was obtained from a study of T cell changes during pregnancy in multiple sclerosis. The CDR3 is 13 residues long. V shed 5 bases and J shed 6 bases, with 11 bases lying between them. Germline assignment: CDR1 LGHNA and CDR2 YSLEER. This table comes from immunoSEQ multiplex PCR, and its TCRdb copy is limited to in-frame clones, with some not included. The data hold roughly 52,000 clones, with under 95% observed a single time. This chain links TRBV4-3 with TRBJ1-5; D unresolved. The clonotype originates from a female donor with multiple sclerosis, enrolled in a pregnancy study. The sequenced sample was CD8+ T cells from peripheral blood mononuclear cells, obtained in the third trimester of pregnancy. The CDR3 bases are TGCGCCAGCAGCACCTCATTGCGTCAGCCCCAGCATTTT. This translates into CASSTSLRQPQHF.